These 18 T cell receptor beta chains came from one sample sequenced in a study of cytomegalovirus exposure and HLA in healthy donors. It was with 60 Vbeta and 13 Jbeta primers that the PCR ran. Only in-frame clones appear in the TCRdb table, and some are missing; sequencing was by immunoSEQ multiplex PCR. Of roughly 50,000 clones listed, 82% are singletons. The sequencing input was PBMCs. These receptors were taken from a woman aged 18 to 35 in good health and CMV-seronegative.

The genes are TRBV28 and TRBJ1-1, with TRBD1 matching 9 bases. J gave up 4 bases and V 10 bases, and 16 bases lay outside the gene matches. The CDR3 is made up of 16 amino acids. The germline V gene has CDR1 MDHEN and CDR2 SYDVKM. The CDR3 loop is CAISTGGTAEGTEAFF. CDR3 nucleotides: TGTGCCATTTCGACAGGGGGGACCGCCGAGGGCACTGAAGCTTTCTTT.

V is TRBV28 and J is TRBJ2-7; D remains unclear. CDR1 and CDR2 from the germline V gene are MDHEN and SYDVKM. This CDR3 spans 14 amino acids. V gave up 1 base and J gave up 2 bases, with 9 bases separating them. The CDR3 DNA sequence: TGTGCCAGCAGTTTATATACTTCTCCCTACGAGCAGTACTTC. It codes for CASSLYTSPYEQYF.

This rearrangement joins TRBV10-3 to TRBJ2-5, with a possible D match to TRBD2 (6 bases). This CDR3 contains 18 residues. V shed 0 bases and J shed 5 bases, with 22 bases lying between them. Germline V lookup: CDR1 ENHRY, CDR2 SYGVKD. CDR3 in DNA: TGTGCCATCAGTGAGTCTTCCTTAAAGGCGGACGGAGGGGAGACCCAGTACTTC. This codes for CAISESSLKADGGETQYF.

The chain couples TRBV28 to TRBJ2-7; a possible D gene is TRBD2 (5 bases). The CDR3 is made up of 15 amino acids. The ends were cut back, 6 bases at V and 7 bases at J, with 22 bases in the middle. Germline values: CDR1 MDHEN, CDR2 SYDVKM. CDR3 nucleotides: TGTGCCAGCAGCCGACCGTTGGGAACCACGGGGGAGCAGTACTTC. Translated, it gives CASSRPLGTTGEQYF.

Only one count was recorded for this clone. The V call is TRBV6-5, the J call TRBJ2-2, with D unresolved. The CDR3 has 15 amino acids. CDR1 is MNHEY and CDR2 is SVGAGI in the germline V gene. Trimming shortened V by 6 bases and J by 1 base, and 12 bases separated the two germline ends. In DNA form, the CDR3 reads TGTGCCAGCAGGCCCAGACTGGAGAACACCGGGGAGCTGTTTTTT. Its translation: CASRPRLENTGELFF.

V gene TRBV28 combines with J gene TRBJ2-7; 8 bases agree with TRBD2. The CDR3 extends over 16 amino acids. Germline V gene data show CDR1 as MDHEN and CDR2 as SYDVKM. V shed 5 bases and J 2 bases; nucleotides not matched to a gene: 11. The CDR3 spells CASSGFSGSLTYEQYF. Here the CDR3 DNA reads TGTGCCAGCAGTGGGTTCAGCGGGAGCCTTACCTACGAGCAGTACTTC.

This sequence joins TRBV28 and TRBJ2-3; maybe TRBD2 (6 bases). From germline, CDR1 is MDHEN and CDR2 SYDVKM. V gave up 3 bases and J gave up 11 bases, with 12 bases separating them. This CDR3 has 12 amino acids. This chain's CDR3 is CASSLDYLRQYF. As DNA, the CDR3 is TGTGCCAGCAGTTTGGACTACCTTAGGCAGTATTTT.

This chain uses TRBV7-3 with TRBJ2-2; D is unclear. The germline V gene has CDR1 SGHTA and CDR2 FQGTGA. The V end was cut by 2 bases, the J end by 0 bases, with 10 bases between. The CDR3 covers 16 residues. CDR3 loop: CASSLLWSSNTGELFF. The CDR3 region has the DNA TGTGCCAGCAGCTTATTGTGGAGTTCGAACACCGGGGAGCTGTTTTTT.

The chain recombines TRBV5-8 with TRBJ1-5; perhaps TRBD1 as D (6 bases). Germline V lookup: CDR1 SGHTS, CDR2 YDEGEE. Trimming took 4 bases from V and 0 from J, leaving 17 bases between them. This CDR3 has 17 residues. The CDR3 DNA reads as TGTGCCAGCAGCCCTACCTGGACAGACTATAGCAATCAGCCCCAGCATTTT. Translated, it gives CASSPTWTDYSNQPQHF.

This chain connects TRBV28 to TRBJ1-4, with D maybe TRBD1 (6 bases). CDR1 and CDR2 from the germline V gene are MDHEN and SYDVKM. This CDR3 region has 15 residues. Trimming removed 5 bases at V and 7 bases at J, with 17 bases between. The CDR3 DNA is TGTGCCAGCAGTCCGGGTCAGGGGTGGGGTGAAAAACTGTTTTTT. It encodes CASSPGQGWGEKLFF. The whole variable domain, remainder taken from reference TRBV28 and TRBJ1-4, is DVKVTQSSRYLVKRTGEKVFLECVQDMDHENMFWYRQDPGLGLRLIYFSYDVKMKEKGDIPEGYSVSREKKERFSLILESASTNQTSMYLCASSPGQGWGEKLFFGSGTQLSVL.

The rearrangement joins TRBV27 to TRBJ2-7; 8 positions agree with TRBD1. Germline values: CDR1 MNHEY, CDR2 SMNVEV (reference sequence). J gave up 5 bases and V 2 bases, and 5 bases lay outside the gene matches. The CDR3 has 14 amino acids. This CDR3 reads CASSLGQGANEQYF. CDR3 nucleotides: TGTGCCAGCAGTTTAGGGCAGGGGGCTAACGAGCAGTACTTC.

V usage is TRBV18 and J usage is TRBJ2-3; TRBD1 matches 10 bases. The CDR3 runs to 17 residues. The ends lost 2 bases at V and 1 base at J; junction bases unmatched: 6. Germline CDR1 and CDR2: KGHSH and LQKENI. The CDR3 bases are TGTGCCAGCTCACCATACCGGGACAGGGGTGGCACAGATACGCAGTATTTT. Protein: CASSPYRDRGGTDTQYF.

DNA of the CDR3: TGTGCCAGCAGCCCGAGGGGACAGGGTCTAGCCAAAAACATTCAGTACTTC. Its translation: CASSPRGQGLAKNIQYF. This chain links TRBV5-4 with TRBJ2-4, with 9 nucleotides matching TRBD1. With V trimmed by 4 bases and J by 0 bases, 8 bases remained unmatched. CDR1 and CDR2 from the germline V gene are SGHNT and YYREEE (reference sequence). The CDR3 covers 17 residues.

The V gene is TRBV18, the J gene TRBJ2-1, with D uncertain. CDR3 length: 17 amino acids. CDR1 is KGHSH, CDR2 LQKENI, per germline. V dropped 3 bases and J dropped 5 bases, with 20 bases sitting between them. As DNA, the CDR3 is TGTGCCAGCTCACCGAGAACTACCGCTATTAATCACAATGAGCAGTTCTTC. This translates into CASSPRTTAINHNEQFF.

The chain employs TRBV20-1 and TRBJ1-3; 7 nucleotides agree with TRBD1. This CDR3 contains 11 residues. Germline CDR1 DFQATT, CDR2 SNEGSKA (reference sequence). V dropped 6 bases and J dropped 8; count of bases not matched to a gene: 4. CDR3 amino acids: CSAARGDTIYF. The CDR3 bases are TGCAGTGCAGCCAGGGGGGACACCATATATTTT.

The chain has TRBV10-3 and TRBJ1-2, with D possibly TRBD1 on 6 matching bases. This CDR3 has 15 amino acids. Per the germline V gene, CDR1 is ENHRY and CDR2 is SYGVKD. V lost 8 bases to trimming and J lost 4 bases, with 20 bases between them. The CDR3 sequence is CAIHPDTQGPYGYTF. CDR3 nucleotide sequence: TGTGCCATCCACCCCGATACACAGGGCCCCTATGGCTACACCTTC.

The gene calls are TRBV7-8 and TRBJ2-5; 7 bases align to TRBD2. CDR3 length equals 16 residues. The V and J ends lost 5 bases and 0 bases, in that order; junction bases with no gene match: 9. Per the germline V gene, CDR1 is SGHVS and CDR2 is FQNEAQ. The CDR3 DNA is TGTGCCAGCAGCCCCGGGAGGACATTGTACCAAGAGACCCAGTACTTC. Its protein product is CASSPGRTLYQETQYF.

This rearrangement joins TRBV7-2 to TRBJ2-3; 14 nucleotides match TRBD2. Germline values: CDR1 SGHTA, CDR2 FQGNSA. V gave up 5 bases and J gave up 6 bases; unmatched junction bases: 7. This CDR3 contains 16 residues. The CDR3 DNA reads TGTGCCAGCAGCCAAGGACTAGCGGGGGGCGGGGATACGCAGTATTTT. Protein product: CASSQGLAGGGDTQYF.